The text below deals with one T cell receptor beta chain. The antigen remains unidentified. The data are from a study of cytomegalovirus exposure and HLA in healthy donors. The primer mix had 60 Vbeta and 13 Jbeta primers. This table comes from immunoSEQ multiplex PCR, and its TCRdb copy is limited to in-frame clones, with some not included. The table shows 60,000 to 85,000 clones, with roughly 82% occurring only once. General observations from the study: Cytomegalovirus association was listed for 150 to 200 TCR beta chains.

The CDR3 is 14 residues long. The J segment lost 3 bases and the V segment lost 6 bases, leaving 5 bases of the junction unmatched. Germline V CDR1 and CDR2: MNHEY, SMNVEV (reference sequence). The chain is built from TRBV27 and TRBJ1-5, with TRBD1 identical over 7 bases. Sequencing input: PBMCs. This sequence originates from a male donor in good health and CMV-seropositive. CDR3 sequence reads: CASRPGQVNQPQHF. In DNA form, the CDR3 reads TGTGCCAGCAGACCCGGACAGGTCAATCAGCCCCAGCATTTT.